A single T cell receptor beta chain is shown here with its context. Its antigen remains unknown. Donors gave approximately 2.5 ml of blood apiece. This entry belongs to a study of monozygotic twins with inflammatory bowel disease. Study-level points and caveats: Patients got different immunosuppressive treatments, which may have made their repertoires more variable. Especially with disease activity, IBD patients had fewer clonotypes in common with others than healthy twins did. Researchers were unable to tell different T cell subtypes apart.

This CDR3 contains 14 residues. TCRdb re-called the 5' RACE reads; every CDR3 protein appears as one record, without DNA. Across approximately 200,000 distinct CDR3 sequences, the top ten clones capture around 1.5% of the sample. The sequencing sample was made of blood. The receptor's source is a human donor with ulcerative colitis or Crohn's disease, or a healthy co-twin of an affected twin (not recorded which). V usage is TRBV12-3 or TRBV12-4 and J usage is TRBJ2-5; the D call of TRBD1 rests on TCRdb alone, since no DNA is present to check it. CDR3 protein: CASSSRGGGETQYF.